Below, 26 T cell receptor beta chains from the same sample are listed, as sequenced in a study of T cells in Graves' hyperthyroidism and ophthalmopathy. Amplified TCR beta CDR3 regions came from RNA transcripts. RT-PCR in the first round (using the HTBI primer set) targeted the TCR CDR3. TCRdb independently ran MiXCR on the multiplex PCR reads; one entry per CDR3 protein. The sample holds hundreds of thousands of distinct CDR3 sequences, around a fifth seen once. Sequenced sample: blood. These receptors all stem from a woman between 65 and 79 years old with Graves' ophthalmopathy.

To note about this clonotype: This may be a read error: a much more frequent sequence differs by one nucleotide. J is TRBJ1-2 and V is TRBV27, with D tentatively TRBD1 (5 bases). This CDR3 spans 14 amino acids. Germline loops: CDR1 MNHEY, CDR2 SMNVEV (reference sequence). CDR3 loop: CARSLREGNYGYTF. The CDR3 nucleotides are TGTGCCAGGAGTTTACGGGAGGGGAACTATGGCTACACCTTC.

This clonotype was seen at least ten times. V is TRBV11-2 and J is TRBJ1-4, with TRBD1 as a possible D gene (5 bases). This CDR3 contains 15 residues. V lost 0 bases, J lost 7 bases, and 12 bases lay in between. Germline lookup yields CDR1 SGHAT and CDR2 FQNNGV. The DNA of the CDR3 is TGTGCCAGCAGCTTAGACCTAAGGGGATCTGAAAAACTGTTTTTT. It yields the protein CASSLDLRGSEKLFF.

The table lists this clonotype with many counts. V gene TRBV11-2 combines with J gene TRBJ2-7, with 10 bases fitting TRBD2. V lost 2 bases to trimming and J lost 3 bases; unmatched junction nucleotides: 1. Germline V gene data show CDR1 as SGHAT and CDR2 as FQNNGV. This CDR3 has 14 amino acids. The CDR3 coding sequence is TGTGCCAGCAGCTTAACTAGCGGGAACTACGAGCAGTACTTC. Translating it yields CASSLTSGNYEQYF.

V gene TRBV3-1 combines with J gene TRBJ1-2, with 9 bases identical to TRBD1. The V and J ends lost 0 bases and 7 bases, in that order; junction bases with no gene match: 9. Germline assignment: CDR1 LGHDT and CDR2 YNNKEL (reference sequence). CDR3 length: 16 amino acids. CDR3 region: CASSQEGTGGASGYTF. The CDR3 DNA reads TGTGCCAGCAGCCAAGAAGGAACAGGGGGCGCGTCTGGCTACACCTTC. Full variable domain (remainder filled in from reference TRBV3-1 and TRBJ1-2): DTAVSQTPKYLVTQMGNDKSIKCEQNLGHDTMYWYKQDSKKFLKIMFSYNNKELIINETVPNRFSPKSPDKAHLNLHINSLELGDSAVYFCASSQEGTGGASGYTFGSGTRLTVV.

J is TRBJ2-2 and V is TRBV9; maybe TRBD2 (7 bases). Germline CDR1 reads SGDLS; CDR2 reads YYNGEE. The CDR3 is 16 residues long. V was trimmed by 0 bases and J by 4 bases, leaving 13 bases between them. CDR3 DNA sequence: TGTGCCAGCAGCGTAGAGGGGGGGAGGGCCACCGGGGAGCTGTTTTTT. It is translated as CASSVEGGRATGELFF. The whole variable domain, filled in from reference TRBV9 and TRBJ2-2, reads DSGVTQTPKHLITATGQRVTLRCSPRSGDLSVYWYQQSLDQGLQFLIQYYNGEERAKGNILERFSAQQFPDLHSELNLSSLELGDSALYFCASSVEGGRATGELFFGEGSRLTVL.

Only a few counts were recorded for this clonotype. The chain is built from TRBV28 and TRBJ1-2, with D maybe TRBD1 (6 bases). The V and J ends lost 5 bases and 8 bases respectively, with 15 bases between them. This CDR3 comprises 13 residues. Germline lookup yields CDR1 MDHEN and CDR2 SYDVKM. The CDR3 DNA follows: TGTGCCAGCAGTATAACAGGGTTATGGGGCTACACCTTC. Protein product: CASSITGLWGYTF.

This clonotype came up a few times. This rearrangement joins TRBV6-6 to TRBJ1-1; tentative D call: TRBD1 (6 bases). Trimming pared 2 bases from V and 5 bases from J, leaving 15 bases between. Germline V gene lookup returns CDR1 MNHNY and CDR2 SVGAGI (reference sequence). CDR3 length equals 15 residues. CDR3 DNA: TGTGCCAGCAGTTACGCCGTCAGGGGTAGTACTGAAGCTTTCTTT. Amino acids: CASSYAVRGSTEAFF.

The sample holds a few counts of this clonotype. The V call is TRBV13, the J call TRBJ1-6, with 8 bases aligning to TRBD1. The germline gives CDR1 PRHDT, CDR2 FYEKMQ (reference sequence). V lost 4 bases and J lost 3; bases outside the gene matches: 5. This CDR3 spans 16 amino acids. The CDR3 reads CASSSSGQGYNSPLHF. CDR3 DNA sequence: TGTGCCAGCAGCTCCTCCGGACAGGGCTATAATTCACCCCTCCACTTT.

V is TRBV4-3 and J is TRBJ1-5, with D possibly matching TRBD1 (5 bases). The germline V and J ends were trimmed by 0 bases and 6 bases, with 6 bases remaining between them. Germline CDR1 and CDR2: LGHNA and YSLEER. This CDR3 is 13 amino acids long. The CDR3 nucleotides are TGCGCCAGCAGCCAAGACAGGGTTCAGCCCCAGCATTTT. Its protein product is CASSQDRVQPQHF.

This clonotype was counted many times. This chain connects TRBV27 to TRBJ2-5, with a weak D call TRBD2 (10 bases). The CDR3 is 20 amino acids. Trimming cost V 6 bases and J 5 bases, with 34 bases left between them. Germline V CDR1 and CDR2: MNHEY, SMNVEV (reference sequence). CDR3 DNA: TGTGCCAGCAGACCAACCGGGACAGGGTCAGCGGGAGGGCGGGGTGAGACCCAGTACTTC. This gives the protein CASRPTGTGSAGGRGETQYF.

The chain carries TRBV4-1 and TRBJ2-1; 7 nucleotides align to TRBD1. Germline trimming cut 6 bases from V and 1 base from J; bases unmatched to any gene: 3. Looked up from germline, CDR1 is MGHRA and CDR2 is YSYEKL. The CDR3 runs to 14 residues. CDR3 protein: CASRRQGSYNEQFF. The CDR3 DNA reads as TGCGCCAGCAGGAGACAGGGATCCTACAATGAGCAGTTCTTC.

This clonotype occurred a few times. V is TRBV5-1 and J is TRBJ2-1; TRBD1 aligns across 8 bases. Germline assignment: CDR1 SGHRS and CDR2 YFSETQ. V lost 4 bases to trimming and J lost 6 bases; unmatched junction nucleotides: 9. The CDR3 sequence is 15 residues long. The CDR3 here is CASSDWDRRTNEQFF. CDR3 sequence (DNA): TGCGCCAGCAGCGATTGGGACAGGCGTACCAATGAGCAGTTCTTC.

This clonotype appeared a few times. This chain connects TRBV6-1 to TRBJ1-2; D gene unclear. The CDR3 runs 15 residues. The germline gives CDR1 MNHNS, CDR2 SASEGT. Trimming stripped 7 bases from V and 0 bases from J, with 15 bases between. The CDR3 DNA reads TGTGCCAGCAAAAAGTGGGCAGGAGCTAACTATGGCTACACCTTC. Translation: CASKKWAGANYGYTF.

In its sample, this clonotype was seen a few times. The rearrangement uses TRBV20-1 and TRBJ2-1; 7 bases fit TRBD2. Germline assignment: CDR1 DFQATT and CDR2 SNEGSKA (reference sequence). Germline trimming cut 2 bases from V and 5 bases from J; bases unmatched to any gene: 9. The CDR3 runs to 15 residues. The CDR3, as DNA: TGCAGTGCTAGATCCCCTAGCGGTGACAACAATGAGCAGTTCTTC. Translation gives CSARSPSGDNNEQFF.

This clonotype was recorded a few times. The rearrangement joins TRBV5-1 to TRBJ2-7; D tentatively reads TRBD1 or TRBD2 (6 bases each). CDR3 length equals 16 residues. Germline assignment: CDR1 SGHRS and CDR2 YFSETQ. Trimming removed 0 bases from V and 1 base from J, with 14 bases in between. In DNA, the CDR3 is TGCGCCAGCAGCTTGGGTTGGGGGGCTAGTTCCTACGAGCAGTACTTC. Residues: CASSLGWGASSYEQYF.

This sequence joins TRBV24-1 and TRBJ2-3; D is undetermined. Trimming left V 0 bases short and J 4 bases short, with 4 bases between. The CDR3 covers 13 residues. CDR1 and CDR2 from the germline V gene are KGHDR and SFDVKD. The CDR3 coding sequence is TGTGCCACCAGTGATTTGCCCGCAGATACGCAGTATTTT. Its translation: CATSDLPADTQYF.

V and J are TRBV2 and TRBJ2-5, with 12 bases lining up with TRBD2. CDR1 SNHLY and CDR2 FYNNEI come from the germline V gene. The ends lost 1 base at V and 6 bases at J; junction bases unmatched: 6. CDR3 length: 16 residues. CDR3 sequence: CASSEVTSGRWKTQYF. The DNA of the CDR3 is TGTGCCAGCAGTGAAGTGACTAGCGGGAGATGGAAGACCCAGTACTTC.

The chain combines TRBV27 with TRBJ2-1; 11 nucleotides align to TRBD1. V shed 3 bases, J shed 5 bases, and the junction held 6 bases outside the gene matches. CDR3 size: 16 residues. Germline V gene data show CDR1 as MNHEY and CDR2 as SMNVEV (reference sequence). The CDR3 coding sequence is TGTGCCAGCAGTTTGACCGGGACAGGGGGGGACAATGAGCAGTTCTTC. Its protein is CASSLTGTGGDNEQFF.

The chain recombines TRBV19 with TRBJ1-2, with D unresolved. V dropped 5 bases and J dropped 5 bases, with 6 bases sitting between them. Germline CDR1 is LNHDA and CDR2 is SQIVND (reference sequence). This CDR3 contains 11 residues. The CDR3 here is CASSFPYGYTF. The CDR3 DNA follows: TGTGCCAGTAGTTTCCCGTATGGCTACACCTTC.

This clonotype appeared a few times. The rearrangement links TRBV6-6 to TRBJ1-6; D not certain. Germline V gene data show CDR1 as MNHNY and CDR2 as SVGAGI (reference sequence). The CDR3 is made up of 17 amino acids. Trimming took off 2 bases at V and 0 bases at J, with 11 bases between the two ends. The CDR3 DNA reads TGTGCCAGCAGTTACGCGAGAGGGAGCTCCTATAATTCACCCCTCCACTTT. This sequence encodes CASSYARGSSYNSPLHF.

In its sample, this clonotype was seen many times. The rearrangement uses TRBV11-2 and TRBJ2-7; D unclear. The germline V gene has CDR1 SGHAT and CDR2 FQNNGV. The CDR3 length is 12 residues. V was cut by 2 bases and J by 6 bases, with 8 bases left in between. CDR3 in amino acids: CASSLSRIEQYF. The CDR3 region has the DNA TGTGCCAGCAGCTTATCGAGGATCGAGCAGTACTTC.

The chain is built from TRBV28 and TRBJ2-3; the D gene could be TRBD1 or TRBD2 (6 bases each). CDR3 length: 16 residues. CDR1 and CDR2 (germline): MDHEN, SYDVKM. V lost 2 bases to trimming and J lost 1 base, with 13 bases between them. CDR3 protein: CASSLIGGLGTDTQYF. CDR3 coding DNA: TGTGCCAGCAGTTTAATAGGGGGGCTTGGCACAGATACGCAGTATTTT.

This clonotype was recorded many times. The rearrangement links TRBV6-2 or TRBV6-3 to TRBJ2-1, with TRBD1 identical over 7 bases. J lost 8 bases, V lost 7 bases, and 11 bases had no gene match. The CDR3 consists of 14 residues. Per germline, CDR1 MNHEY and CDR2 SVGEGT. As DNA, the CDR3 is TGTGCCAGCACCTACGACAGGGTTATCCATGAGCAGTTCTTC. Translation gives CASTYDRVIHEQFF.

The chain uses TRBV3-1 and TRBJ2-4; D is unclear. From germline, CDR1 is LGHDT and CDR2 YNNKEL (reference sequence). The length of the CDR3 is 12 residues. V lost 4 bases, J lost 14 bases, and 15 bases lay in between. The CDR3 loop is CASSPGPPRKYF. The CDR3 DNA follows: TGTGCCAGCAGCCCAGGACCGCCGAGGAAGTACTTC.

CDR3 sequence reads: CASEASGGQETQYF. The CDR3 coding sequence is TGTGCCAGTGAGGCATCGGGAGGGCAAGAGACCCAGTACTTC. The chain has TRBV7-9 and TRBJ2-5; 8 nucleotides align to TRBD2. The CDR3 loop spans 14 amino acids. Per germline, CDR1 SEHNR and CDR2 FQNEAQ (reference sequence). J lost 2 bases, V lost 9 bases, and 8 bases had no gene match. The whole variable domain, filled in from reference TRBV7-9 and TRBJ2-5, reads DTGVSQNPRHKITKRGQNVTFRCDPISEHNRLYWYRQTLGQGPEFLTYFQNEAQLEKSRLLSDRFSAERPKGSFSTLEIQRTEQGDSAMYLCASEASGGQETQYFGPGTRLLVL.

This clonotype was observed many times. This rearrangement joins TRBV12-3 or TRBV12-4 to TRBJ2-1; D uncertain. Trimming stripped 2 bases from V and 4 bases from J, with 6 bases between. There are 13 residues in the CDR3. CDR3 region: CASSLKAYNEQFF. In nucleotides, the CDR3 is TGTGCCAGCAGTTTAAAAGCGTACAATGAGCAGTTCTTC.